Shown below are 22 T cell receptor beta chains from a single sample sequenced in a study of vaccination effects on CD4 cells after COVID-19. Sequenced by immunoSEQ multiplex PCR; TCRdb stores in-frame clones only, minus some. The profile shows 80,000 to 95,000 clones, over 75% of them singletons. Within the ViraFEST assay, antigen-specific CD4+ T cells underwent expansion with viral peptide pools prior to sequencing. Scientists isolated CD4+ T cells after an approximately 10-day culture period ended. Each person got two doses of an mRNA SARS-CoV-2 vaccine, BNT162b2 or mRNA-1273. No antigen is known for these receptors. Sequenced material: CD4+ T cells from PBMCs cultured with HCoV-OC43 spike peptides, taken after COVID-19 vaccination. Noted subset: HCoV-OC43 spike overlapping peptide pool stimulation. These receptors were taken from a human donor who received a COVID-19 vaccine.

J is TRBJ2-3 and V is TRBV2; D is tentatively TRBD1 or TRBD2 (5 bases each). Germline CDR1 is SNHLY and CDR2 is FYNNEI. CDR3 length: 17 residues. V gave up 5 bases and J gave up 2 bases, with 20 bases separating them. CDR3 nucleotide sequence: TGTGCCAGCAGTCCTCGGGGCGGTTACCCCGCCACAGATACGCAGTATTTT. Its protein is CASSPRGGYPATDTQYF.

The J gene is TRBJ1-2, the V gene TRBV11-2; D is unresolved. Germline lookup yields CDR1 SGHAT and CDR2 FQNNGV. Between the trimmed V and J ends, which lost 0 bases and 4 bases, there was a span of 12 bases. The CDR3 sequence is 15 residues long. The CDR3 bases are TGTGCCAGCAGCTTAGAAGGGTCTTATGGCTATGGCTACACCTTC. It translates to CASSLEGSYGYGYTF.

The rearrangement joins TRBV28 to TRBJ2-5, with 10 bases aligning to TRBD2. CDR3 length: 14 residues. Germline assignment: CDR1 MDHEN and CDR2 SYDVKM. V trimming: 8 bases; J trimming: 1 base; junction bases outside the gene matches: 4. The CDR3 region has the DNA TGTGCCAGCGGGCTAGCGGGGGCCCAAGAGACCCAGTACTTC. Translating it yields CASGLAGAQETQYF.

The chain is built from TRBV2 and TRBJ2-7; D is ambiguous. Germline-derived CDR1 and CDR2 are SNHLY and FYNNEI. V lost 5 bases and J lost 3, with 5 bases in between. The CDR3 extends over 11 amino acids. The DNA of the CDR3 is TGTGCCAGCAGTCGAAACTACGAGCAGTACGTC. Protein sequence: CASSRNYEQYV.

This clone was observed a single time. V usage is TRBV11-2 and J usage is TRBJ2-5; D unresolved. CDR3 length equals 14 residues. V lost 1 base to trimming and J lost 3 bases, with 9 bases between them. Germline lookup yields CDR1 SGHAT and CDR2 FQNNGV. The CDR3: CASSLAPGKETQYF. The CDR3 DNA reads TGTGCCAGCAGCTTAGCGCCGGGCAAAGAGACCCAGTACTTC.

This clone was observed a few times. The CDR3 DNA reads as TGTGCCTGGACTAGCGGGGGGCCAGGGGAGCTGTTTTTT. It translates to CAWTSGGPGELFF. This chain joins TRBV30 and TRBJ2-2; 11 positions match TRBD2. This CDR3 contains 13 residues. CDR1 is GTSNPN and CDR2 is SVGIG in the germline V gene (reference sequence). V lost 4 bases, J lost 8 bases, and 3 bases stayed unmatched.

J is TRBJ2-5 and V is TRBV5-1, with 7 positions matching TRBD2. The V and J ends lost 4 bases and 1 base, in that order; junction bases with no gene match: 4. The CDR3 covers 14 residues. From germline, CDR1 is SGHRS and CDR2 YFSETQ. The CDR3 coding sequence is TGCGCCAGCAGCCCTTCTAGCGGCCAAGAGACCCAGTACTTC. As protein: CASSPSSGQETQYF.

The chain joins TRBV10-1 to TRBJ1-5; a possible D gene is TRBD1 (6 bases). This CDR3 region has 14 residues. Trimming pared 0 bases from V and 7 bases from J, leaving 10 bases between. Looked up from germline, CDR1 is WNHNN and CDR2 is SYGVQD (reference sequence). In DNA, the CDR3 is TGCGCCAGCAGTGAGTCGAAGGGGGGACAGCCCCAGCATTTT. Residues: CASSESKGGQPQHF.

About this clone itself: This sample includes further DNA sequences coding for the same CDR3. The chain uses TRBV24-1 and TRBJ1-2; TRBD1 might be the D (5 bases). This CDR3 contains 14 residues. The germline V and J ends were trimmed by 4 bases and 3 bases, with 11 bases remaining between them. Germline values: CDR1 KGHDR, CDR2 SFDVKD. The CDR3 DNA follows: TGTGCCACCAGTGACCCGGGACGAGACTATGGCTACACCTTC. It encodes CATSDPGRDYGYTF.

This clone was observed a few times. The chain carries TRBV7-2 and TRBJ1-5; 11 nucleotides agree with TRBD1. This CDR3 is built from 16 residues. Per the germline V gene, CDR1 is SGHTA and CDR2 is FQGNSA. J gave up 5 bases and V 5 bases, and 8 bases lay outside the gene matches. Here the CDR3 reads CASSLSGTGGYQPQHF. In nucleotides, the CDR3 is TGTGCCAGCAGCCTGTCGGGGACAGGGGGTTATCAGCCCCAGCATTTT.

This clone appeared a single time. The chain couples TRBV3-1 (or the pseudogene TRBV3-2) to TRBJ1-1; unclear D gene. Trimming stripped 3 bases from V and 4 bases from J, with 9 bases between. The CDR3 contains 13 residues. Germline V gene sequence: CDR1 LGHDT, CDR2 YNNKEL (reference sequence). The CDR3 coding sequence is TGTGCCAGCAGCCACGGAGCCGGCACTGAAGCTTTCTTT. This sequence encodes CASSHGAGTEAFF.

This chain uses TRBV7-2 with TRBJ2-1; the D is unclear. The CDR3 has 16 amino acids. The V and J ends lost 0 bases and 0 bases respectively, with 9 bases between them. The germline V gene encodes CDR1 SGHTA and CDR2 FQGNSA. The DNA for the CDR3 is TGTGCCAGCAGCTTAGCCCCAGACAACTCCTACAATGAGCAGTTCTTC. Translation: CASSLAPDNSYNEQFF.

This sequence joins TRBV19 and TRBJ1-2; D call uncertain. Trimming cost V 8 bases and J 3 bases, with 16 bases left between them. CDR3 size: 14 residues. Germline assignment: CDR1 LNHDA and CDR2 SQIVND (reference sequence). The CDR3 reads CASGRGTGDYGYTF. Here the CDR3 DNA reads TGTGCCAGTGGTCGGGGAACCGGGGACTATGGCTACACCTTC.

The chain is built from TRBV28 and TRBJ1-1; D perhaps matches TRBD1 (6 bases). Per the germline V gene, CDR1 is MDHEN and CDR2 is SYDVKM. With 3 bases removed from V and 11 bases from J, the gap between germline ends came to 13 bases. The length of the CDR3 is 12 residues. The CDR3 DNA reads as TGTGCCAGCAGTTTTCAGGGGATAAGGGCTTTCTTT. It translates to CASSFQGIRAFF.

This clone has more than one count but fewer than ten. This chain links TRBV10-3 with TRBJ2-2; weak D call: TRBD1 (5 bases). The CDR3 extends over 13 amino acids. Trimming left V 11 bases short and J 6 bases short, with 16 bases between. From germline, CDR1 is ENHRY and CDR2 SYGVKD. The CDR3 sequence: CAVSRRAPGELFF. CDR3 nucleotide sequence: TGTGCCGTCTCGCGCAGGGCTCCCGGGGAGCTGTTTTTT.

V usage is TRBV28 and J usage is TRBJ1-2; D unresolved. Germline V gene lookup returns CDR1 MDHEN and CDR2 SYDVKM. The V end lost 7 bases, the J end lost 4 bases, and 13 bases lay between the germline ends. This CDR3 region has 13 residues. In nucleotides, the CDR3 is TGTGCCAGCACTACCGACACAAGCTATGGCTACACCTTC. Amino acids: CASTTDTSYGYTF.

As to this clone: Distinct nucleotide sequences in the sample also encode this CDR3. The V and J genes are TRBV7-9 and TRBJ1-2, with D uncertain. The V and J ends lost 1 base and 5 bases respectively, with 8 bases between them. The length of the CDR3 is 13 residues. In germline, CDR1 is SEHNR, CDR2 FQNEAQ (reference sequence). CDR3 bases: TGTGCCAGCAGCTTAGGAAACGGGTATGGCTACACCTTC. It encodes CASSLGNGYGYTF.

V gene TRBV5-1 combines with J gene TRBJ2-2; D may be TRBD2 (6 bases). Deletions cut 2 bases from V and 2 bases from J, with 13 bases between. Germline V gives CDR1 SGHRS, CDR2 YFSETQ. The CDR3 sequence is 16 residues long. CDR3 sequence reads: CASSFGGTQNTGELFF. In nucleotides, the CDR3 is TGCGCCAGCAGCTTTGGGGGGACCCAAAACACCGGGGAGCTGTTTTTT. Filled out from reference TRBV5-1 and TRBJ2-2, the complete variable domain reads KAGVTQTPRYLIKTRGQQVTLSCSPISGHRSVSWYQQTPGQGLQFLFEYFSETQRNKGNFPGRFSGRQFSNSRSEMNVSTLELGDSALYLCASSFGGTQNTGELFFGEGSRLTVL.

The rearrangement links TRBV5-4 to TRBJ2-3, with 8 nucleotides matching TRBD2. CDR3 size: 15 residues. The V gene end was trimmed by 4 bases and the J gene end by 4 bases; junction bases not matched to a gene: 8. The V gene's germline CDR1 is SGHNT and CDR2 YYREEE (reference sequence). CDR3 coding DNA: TGTGCCAGCAGCACCCCGGGACTAGTAGCAGATACGCAGTATTTT. Amino acid sequence: CASSTPGLVADTQYF.

This chain connects TRBV6-5 to TRBJ2-4; no clear D gene. V was cut by 2 bases and J by 5 bases, with 16 bases left in between. The CDR3 extends over 16 amino acids. The germline V gene has CDR1 MNHEY and CDR2 SVGAGI. CDR3 sequence (DNA): TGTGCCAGCAGTTACCACCCGACAAAACCTGAAAACATTCAGTACTTC. As protein: CASSYHPTKPENIQYF.

The chain joins TRBV5-1 to TRBJ2-7, with no clear D. The CDR3 covers 14 residues. The V and J ends lost 4 bases and 0 bases respectively, with 11 bases between them. Germline lookup yields CDR1 SGHRS and CDR2 YFSETQ. CDR3 nucleotide sequence: TGCGCCAGCAGCCCAAAGCTAAACTCCTACGAGCAGTACGTC. This translates into CASSPKLNSYEQYV.

The gene calls are TRBV19 and TRBJ1-5, with a tentative D call TRBD1 (6 bases). This CDR3 is built from 19 residues. V was shortened by 5 bases and J by 1 base, with 24 bases between the two germline ends. Germline V gene data show CDR1 as LNHDA and CDR2 as SQIVND (reference sequence). CDR3: CASSHASGTSVWSNQPQHF. Here the CDR3 DNA reads TGTGCCAGTAGTCACGCGAGCGGGACATCTGTTTGGAGCAATCAGCCCCAGCATTTT.